Below are 32 T cell receptor beta chains sequenced from a single sample in a study of CD8 T cells in Susac syndrome. Roughly 0.45 to 1 ug RNA was reverse transcribed with random hexamers. A single record per CDR3 protein comes from TCRdb applying MiXCR to the immunoSEQ multiplex PCR reads. The sample includes some 150,000 distinct CDR3 sequences, roughly 94% seen only once; the top ten take roughly 0.21%. Sequenced: CD8+ T cells from PBMCs. Every receptor here comes from a human donor with multiple sclerosis.

This chain connects TRBV7-9 to TRBJ1-1; no clear D gene. The length of the CDR3 is 15 residues. V lost 7 bases, J lost 0 bases, and 15 bases lay in between. Germline V gene lookup returns CDR1 SEHNR and CDR2 FQNEAQ (reference sequence). CDR3 residues: CASIPIGRMNTEAFF. DNA for the CDR3: TGTGCCAGCATCCCCATAGGGCGGATGAACACTGAAGCTTTCTTT.

The V call is TRBV7-9, the J call TRBJ2-3, with TRBD2 as a possible D gene (5 bases). This CDR3 has 14 amino acids. V shed 8 bases and J shed 3 bases, with 15 bases lying between them. Germline CDR1 reads SEHNR; CDR2 reads FQNEAQ (reference sequence). CDR3 residues: CASPGLSRTDTQYF. In DNA, the CDR3 is TGTGCCAGCCCCGGACTTTCAAGGACAGATACGCAGTATTTT. Looking up the rest from reference TRBV7-9 and TRBJ2-3 gives the full variable domain: DTGVSQNPRHKITKRGQNVTFRCDPISEHNRLYWYRQTLGQGPEFLTYFQNEAQLEKSRLLSDRFSAERPKGSFSTLEIQRTEQGDSAMYLCASPGLSRTDTQYFGPGTRLTVL.

The chain uses TRBV20-1 and TRBJ2-5; D ambiguous. Looked up from germline, CDR1 is DFQATT and CDR2 is SNEGSKA (reference sequence). Trimming cost V 0 bases and J 1 base, with 18 bases left between them. This CDR3 contains 17 residues. DNA for the CDR3: TGCAGTGCTAGAGATGAAGCCGTGGGTTCGTTCCAAGAGACCCAGTACTTC. Translating gives CSARDEAVGSFQETQYF.

This clonotype was detected only once. The chain employs TRBV12-3 or TRBV12-4 and TRBJ1-2; D unclear. The CDR3 has 12 residues. V gave up 2 bases and J gave up 6 bases, with 7 bases separating them. This chain's CDR3 is CASSLSRNGYTF. The CDR3 DNA is TGTGCCAGCAGTTTAAGTAGGAATGGCTACACCTTC.

The V call is TRBV7-9, the J call TRBJ2-7; D not resolved. The germline V gene encodes CDR1 SEHNR and CDR2 FQNEAQ (reference sequence). With 0 bases removed from V and 3 bases from J, the gap between germline ends came to 18 bases. CDR3 length equals 17 residues. The CDR3 is CASSLALDPDSHYEQYF. CDR3 coding DNA: TGTGCCAGCAGCTTAGCCCTGGACCCAGACTCTCACTACGAGCAGTACTTC.

The V call is TRBV30, the J call TRBJ2-6; TRBD1 might be the D (6 bases). The CDR3 totals 18 residues. Trimming cost V 0 bases and J 0 bases, with 15 bases left between them. Per germline, CDR1 GTSNPN and CDR2 SVGIG (reference sequence). In DNA form, the CDR3 reads TGTGCCTGGAGTGTACGTGGACAGTGGGCCTCTGGGGCCAACGTCCTGACTTTC. Amino acid sequence: CAWSVRGQWASGANVLTF. The whole variable domain, remainder taken from reference TRBV30 and TRBJ2-6, is SQTIHQWPATLVQPVGSPLSLECTVEGTSNPNLYWYRQAAGRGLQLLFYSVGIGQISSEVPQNLSASRPQDRQFILSSKKLLLSDSGFYLCAWSVRGQWASGANVLTFGAGSRLTVL.

This chain connects TRBV7-9 to TRBJ2-2, with D possibly being TRBD1 (5 bases). The germline CDR1 and CDR2 sequences are SEHNR and FQNEAQ (reference sequence). The V and J ends lost 8 bases and 3 bases respectively, with 7 bases between them. The CDR3 length is 12 residues. DNA of the CDR3: TGTGCCAGCTTAGGGGACACCGGGGAGCTGTTTTTT. Protein product: CASLGDTGELFF.

The chain is built from TRBV13 and TRBJ2-7; the match to TRBD1 covers 7 bases. J lost 6 bases, V lost 2 bases, and 10 bases had no gene match. The CDR3 loop spans 15 amino acids. Germline loops: CDR1 PRHDT, CDR2 FYEKMQ (reference sequence). CDR3 DNA: TGTGCCAGCAGCTTATCGTGGGGGACAGCCGGCGAGCAGTACTTC. Residues: CASSLSWGTAGEQYF.

This rearrangement joins TRBV9 to TRBJ1-1; the match to TRBD1 covers 8 bases. Trimming at V came to 3 bases and at J to 5 bases, leaving 9 bases not matched to a gene. This CDR3 has 15 amino acids. Germline V gene sequence: CDR1 SGDLS, CDR2 YYNGEE. CDR3: CASSDQQGVWTEAFF. CDR3 nucleotides: TGTGCCAGCAGCGATCAACAGGGGGTCTGGACTGAAGCTTTCTTT.

The chain couples TRBV29-1 to TRBJ1-5; D might be TRBD1 (5 bases). Germline CDR1 SQVTM, CDR2 ANQGSEA. CDR3 length equals 17 residues. V was trimmed by 3 bases and J by 4 bases, leaving 22 bases between them. The CDR3 region is CSVEGYGGSQGNQPQHF. The CDR3 nucleotides are TGCAGCGTTGAGGGGTACGGAGGTTCTCAGGGAAATCAGCCCCAGCATTTT.

In its sample, this clonotype was seen a few times. V is TRBV7-2 and J is TRBJ2-7, with 7 positions matching TRBD1. The trim removed 5 bases at V and 3 bases at J, leaving 10 bases unmatched. The CDR3 extends over 15 amino acids. Germline V gives CDR1 SGHTA, CDR2 FQGNSA. This CDR3 is CASSLRTGTDYEQYF. The CDR3 bases are TGTGCCAGCAGCCTCAGAACCGGGACAGACTACGAGCAGTACTTC. The full variable domain, its missing parts supplied by reference TRBV7-2 and TRBJ2-7, is GAGVSQSPSNKVTEKGKDVELRCDPISGHTALYWYRQSLGQGLEFLIYFQGNSAPDKSGLPSDRFSAERTGGSVSTLTIQRTQQEDSAVYLCASSLRTGTDYEQYFGPGTRLTVT.

The chain recombines TRBV20-1 with TRBJ1-1, with D perhaps TRBD1 (6 bases). Per germline, CDR1 DFQATT and CDR2 SNEGSKA (reference sequence). V was cut by 1 base and J by 7 bases, with 16 bases left in between. CDR3 length: 14 residues. The CDR3 sequence is CSARAGTGTIEAFF. CDR3 DNA: TGCAGTGCTAGAGCCGGCACAGGGACAATTGAAGCTTTCTTT.

The rearrangement uses TRBV27 and TRBJ2-1; TRBD1 matches 8 bases. Germline loops: CDR1 MNHEY, CDR2 SMNVEV (reference sequence). The length of the CDR3 is 17 residues. V lost 5 bases and J lost 10; bases outside the gene matches: 19. This chain's CDR3 is CASSGPLTGAIDREQFF. The CDR3 bases are TGTGCCAGCAGTGGCCCACTGACAGGGGCAATCGACAGGGAGCAGTTCTTC.

The chain joins TRBV20-1 to TRBJ2-4; D remains unclear. The CDR3 contains 14 residues. Germline loops: CDR1 DFQATT, CDR2 SNEGSKA (reference sequence). V lost 5 bases and J 7 bases, leaving 18 bases between the germline ends. The CDR3 nucleotides are TGCAGTGCTGTCATTGGTGGGCTTGGGAACATTCAGTACTTC. Translated, it gives CSAVIGGLGNIQYF.

This chain connects TRBV3-1 to TRBJ2-2; 10 nucleotides line up with TRBD2. The CDR3 runs to 18 residues. J lost 4 bases, V lost 2 bases, and 10 bases had no gene match. CDR1 and CDR2 from the germline V gene are LGHDT and YNNKEL (reference sequence). CDR3 nucleotides: TGTGCCAGCAGCCAACGGGAGCGGGGGGGCACGCGCACCGGGGAGCTGTTTTTT. Protein product: CASSQRERGGTRTGELFF. Combining the CDR3 with reference TRBV3-1 and TRBJ2-2 gives the whole variable domain DTAVSQTPKYLVTQMGNDKSIKCEQNLGHDTMYWYKQDSKKFLKIMFSYNNKELIINETVPNRFSPKSPDKAHLNLHINSLELGDSAVYFCASSQRERGGTRTGELFFGEGSRLTVL.

This rearrangement joins TRBV7-6 to TRBJ2-1; 13 bases match TRBD2. Germline loops: CDR1 SGHVS, CDR2 FNYEAQ. Germline trimming cut 5 bases from V and 0 bases from J; bases unmatched to any gene: 13. This CDR3 has 20 amino acids. The CDR3 loop reads CASSHPGTSGVLSSYNEQFF. For the CDR3, the DNA is TGTGCCAGCAGCCACCCGGGGACTAGCGGGGTACTGAGCTCCTACAATGAGCAGTTCTTC.

The chain uses TRBV29-1 and TRBJ2-1; D not resolved. With 1 base removed from V and 7 bases from J, the gap between germline ends came to 8 bases. This CDR3 has 12 residues. Germline lookup yields CDR1 SQVTM and CDR2 ANQGSEA. The CDR3 sequence: CSVEGRQNEQFF. CDR3 coding DNA: TGCAGCGTTGAAGGCAGGCAAAATGAGCAGTTCTTC.

This clonotype was seen only once. The chain carries TRBV2 and TRBJ2-3; 10 nucleotides align to TRBD1. V was pared by 3 bases and J by 3 bases, with 3 bases of the junction left unmatched. The CDR3 has 15 residues. Germline CDR1 reads SNHLY; CDR2 reads FYNNEI. CDR3 coding DNA: TGTGCCAGCAGTGATTGGACAGGGGGAACAGATACGCAGTATTTT. Its protein is CASSDWTGGTDTQYF.

J is TRBJ2-7 and V is TRBV29-1; either TRBD1 or TRBD2 may fit D (5 bases each). V lost 0 bases and J 5 bases, leaving 14 bases between the germline ends. The CDR3 loop spans 14 amino acids. Germline V CDR1 and CDR2: SQVTM, ANQGSEA. The CDR3 coding sequence is TGCAGCGTTGAAGAAGGGACCCCTTTCCACGAGCAGTACTTC. It yields the protein CSVEEGTPFHEQYF.

The chain joins TRBV5-8 to TRBJ2-1; the match to TRBD1 covers 7 bases. CDR3 length: 15 amino acids. V shed 4 bases and J 0 bases; nucleotides not matched to a gene: 4. The germline CDR1 and CDR2 sequences are SGHTS and YDEGEE. The CDR3 protein is CASSTGTASYNEQFF. The CDR3 DNA is TGTGCCAGCAGCACCGGGACAGCCTCCTACAATGAGCAGTTCTTC. The full variable domain, rest sourced from reference TRBV5-8 and TRBJ2-1, is EAGVTQSPTHLIKTRGQQATLRCSPISGHTSVYWYQQALGLGLQFLLWYDEGEERNRGNFPPRFSGRQFPNYSSELNVNALELEDSALYLCASSTGTASYNEQFFGPGTRLTVL.

This clonotype was seen only a few times. This chain uses TRBV30 with TRBJ1-1, with D possibly TRBD1 on 5 matching bases. Trimming pared 4 bases from V and 2 bases from J, leaving 8 bases between. The CDR3 covers 12 residues. The V gene's germline CDR1 is GTSNPN and CDR2 SVGIG (reference sequence). The CDR3 coding sequence is TGTGCCTGGAATCAGGGTAACACTGAAGCTTTCTTT. Protein sequence: CAWNQGNTEAFF. Full variable domain (remainder filled in from reference TRBV30 and TRBJ1-1): SQTIHQWPATLVQPVGSPLSLECTVEGTSNPNLYWYRQAAGRGLQLLFYSVGIGQISSEVPQNLSASRPQDRQFILSSKKLLLSDSGFYLCAWNQGNTEAFFGQGTRLTVV.

The gene calls are TRBV28 and TRBJ2-4; unclear D gene. Germline assignment: CDR1 MDHEN and CDR2 SYDVKM. The CDR3 spans 11 residues. The ends were cut back, 6 bases at V and 8 bases at J, with 8 bases in the middle. This chain's CDR3 is CASSTTDIQYF. The CDR3 nucleotides are TGTGCCAGCAGCACGACGGACATTCAGTACTTC.

This clonotype has only one observation. The chain couples TRBV11-2 to TRBJ1-1; a weak D match, TRBD1 (6 bases). Between the trimmed V and J ends, which lost 5 bases and 5 bases, there was a span of 15 bases. Germline V CDR1 and CDR2: SGHAT, FQNNGV. The CDR3 is 14 residues long. CDR3 amino acids: CASSKLQGETEAFF. CDR3 bases: TGTGCCAGCAGCAAACTACAGGGAGAGACTGAAGCTTTCTTT.

The genes are TRBV12-3 or TRBV12-4 and TRBJ2-5; D gene unclear. The V and J ends lost 3 bases and 10 bases respectively, with 12 bases between them. This CDR3 is 12 amino acids long. The CDR3 region has the DNA TGTGCCAGCAGTTTTGATCGGAGAGTCCAGTACTTC. Translated: CASSFDRRVQYF.

The chain carries TRBV20-1 and TRBJ2-3, with a possible D match to TRBD1 (5 bases). Germline CDR1 DFQATT, CDR2 SNEGSKA (reference sequence). The CDR3 totals 16 residues. V was shortened by 1 base and J by 2 bases, with 16 bases between the two germline ends. Here the CDR3 reads CSARGPGQGATDTQYF. CDR3 bases: TGCAGTGCTAGAGGCCCCGGCCAGGGTGCCACAGATACGCAGTATTTT.

The V call is TRBV11-2, the J call TRBJ2-5, with 9 bases that match TRBD2. Trimming cost V 5 bases and J 1 base; bases outside gene matches: 8. CDR1 is SGHAT and CDR2 is FQNNGV in the germline V gene. The length of the CDR3 is 16 residues. CDR3: CASSPGTSPSQETQYF. CDR3 bases: TGTGCCAGCAGCCCAGGGACTAGCCCATCCCAAGAGACCCAGTACTTC. Variable domain in full (rest from reference TRBV11-2 and TRBJ2-5): EAGVAQSPRYKIIEKRQSVAFWCNPISGHATLYWYQQILGQGPKLLIQFQNNGVVDDSQLPKDRFSAERLKGVDSTLKIQPAKLEDSAVYLCASSPGTSPSQETQYFGPGTRLLVL.

The V call is TRBV9, the J call TRBJ2-1, with D possibly being TRBD2 (6 bases). The ends were cut back, 4 bases at V and 10 bases at J, with 12 bases in the middle. This CDR3 contains 12 residues. Germline lookup yields CDR1 SGDLS and CDR2 YYNGEE. In DNA form, the CDR3 reads TGTGCCAGCAGCCCTCCCCGGGAGGAGCAGTTCTTC. Translating gives CASSPPREEQFF.

The rearrangement joins TRBV2 to TRBJ1-3; no reliable D call. Trimming cost V 3 bases and J 0 bases, with 9 bases left between them. This CDR3 has 15 residues. Looked up from germline, CDR1 is SNHLY and CDR2 is FYNNEI. The CDR3 DNA follows: TGTGCCAGCAGTGACTCAATAACCTCTGGAAACACCATATATTTT. Its protein product is CASSDSITSGNTIYF.

J is TRBJ2-1 and V is TRBV30; 7 nucleotides align to TRBD1. This CDR3 is built from 17 residues. The ends lost 5 bases at V and 0 bases at J; junction bases unmatched: 13. CDR1 is GTSNPN, CDR2 SVGIG, per germline (reference sequence). Here the CDR3 DNA reads TGTGCCTGGGGGAGCTCCAGGGGGAAAAGCTCCTACAATGAGCAGTTCTTC. Its protein product is CAWGSSRGKSSYNEQFF.

The chain is built from TRBV6-2 or TRBV6-3 and TRBJ1-1; 7 bases match TRBD1. The germline gives CDR1 MNHEY, CDR2 SVGEGT. This CDR3 spans 14 amino acids. The V segment lost 4 bases and the J segment 2 bases; nucleotides outside the gene matches: 4. This chain's CDR3 is CASSLGTANTEAFF. CDR3 DNA: TGTGCCAGCAGTTTAGGGACAGCCAACACTGAAGCTTTCTTT.

The CDR3 nucleotides are TGCGCCAGCAGCCAAGACCGCGCGCGGGGCGGGGACAATGAGCAGTTCTTC. Residues: CASSQDRARGGDNEQFF. The chain uses TRBV4-3 and TRBJ2-1, with D tentatively TRBD2 (6 bases). The germline V gene encodes CDR1 LGHNA and CDR2 YSLEER. The V gene lost 0 bases and the J gene lost 5 bases, with 17 bases spanning the gap. The CDR3 runs to 17 residues.

The chain joins TRBV2 to TRBJ2-3; 11 bases match TRBD1. The germline gives CDR1 SNHLY, CDR2 FYNNEI. The CDR3 consists of 19 residues. After removal of 1 base from V and 0 bases from J, the junction contained 9 bases not matched to a gene. The CDR3 nucleotides read TGTGCCAGCAGTGAAGGGGGACAGGGGGATTATTCGAGCACAGATACGCAGTATTTT. Protein product: CASSEGGQGDYSSTDTQYF. The whole variable domain, filled in from reference TRBV2 and TRBJ2-3, reads EPEVTQTPSHQVTQMGQEVILRCVPISNHLYFYWYRQILGQKVEFLVSFYNNEISEKSEIFDDQFSVERPDGSNFTLKIRSTKLEDSAMYFCASSEGGQGDYSSTDTQYFGPGTRLTVL.